This T cell receptor beta chain was sequenced for a study of CD8 T cells in Susac syndrome. The authors reverse transcribed roughly 0.5 to 1 ug RNA with random hexamers. TCRdb independently ran MiXCR on the immunoSEQ multiplex PCR reads; one entry per CDR3 protein. The data hold about 75,000 distinct CDR3 sequences, with around 94% observed a single time. TEMRA cells were FACS-enriched, unlike CD8+ and CD4+ T cells, which were negatively isolated. The CDR3 is 15 residues long. The germline V gene encodes CDR1 SQVTM and CDR2 ANQGSEA. J was trimmed by 1 base and V by 5 bases; bases with no gene match: 10.

Sequencing was carried out using CD8+ T cells from PBMCs. The chain couples TRBV29-1 to TRBJ1-1; 7 nucleotides line up with TRBD1. The receptor's source is a human donor with Susac syndrome. In nucleotides, the CDR3 is TGCAGCGTTAGGACAGGCCTAGGGAAGAACACTGAAGCTTTCTTT. Amino acid sequence: CSVRTGLGKNTEAFF.